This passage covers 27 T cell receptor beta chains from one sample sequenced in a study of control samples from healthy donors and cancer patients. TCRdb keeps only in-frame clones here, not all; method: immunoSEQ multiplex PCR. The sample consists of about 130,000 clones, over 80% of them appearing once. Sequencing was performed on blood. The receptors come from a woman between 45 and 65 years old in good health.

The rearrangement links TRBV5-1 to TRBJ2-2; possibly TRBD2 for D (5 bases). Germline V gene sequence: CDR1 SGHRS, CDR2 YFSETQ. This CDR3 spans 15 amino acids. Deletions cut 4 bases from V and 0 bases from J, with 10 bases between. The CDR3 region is CASSGRAANTGELFF. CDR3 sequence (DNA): TGCGCCAGCAGCGGGCGGGCGGCGAACACCGGGGAGCTGTTTTTT.

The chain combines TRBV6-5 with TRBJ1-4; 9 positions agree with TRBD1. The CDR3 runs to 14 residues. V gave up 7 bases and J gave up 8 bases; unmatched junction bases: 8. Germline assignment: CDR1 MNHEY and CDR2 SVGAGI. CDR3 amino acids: CASTEGGTGEKLFF. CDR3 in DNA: TGTGCCAGCACCGAGGGGGGGACAGGGGAAAAACTGTTTTTT.

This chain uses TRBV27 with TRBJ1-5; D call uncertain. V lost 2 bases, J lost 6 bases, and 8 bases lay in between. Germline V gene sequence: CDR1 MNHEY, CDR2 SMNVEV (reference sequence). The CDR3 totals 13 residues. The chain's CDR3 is CASSLAVGQPQHF. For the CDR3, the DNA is TGTGCCAGCAGTTTAGCAGTCGGTCAGCCCCAGCATTTT.

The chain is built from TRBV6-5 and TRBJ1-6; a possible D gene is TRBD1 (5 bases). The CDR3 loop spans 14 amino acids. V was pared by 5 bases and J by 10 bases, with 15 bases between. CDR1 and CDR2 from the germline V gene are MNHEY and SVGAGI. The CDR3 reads CASSPRDSWSPLHF. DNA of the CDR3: TGTGCCAGCAGTCCAAGGGACTCCTGGTCACCCCTCCACTTT.

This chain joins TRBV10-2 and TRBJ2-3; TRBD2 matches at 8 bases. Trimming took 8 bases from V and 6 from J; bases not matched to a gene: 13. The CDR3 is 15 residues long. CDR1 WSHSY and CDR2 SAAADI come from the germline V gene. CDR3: CASREEREFVDTQYF. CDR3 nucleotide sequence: TGCGCCAGCCGAGAGGAGCGGGAGTTCGTGGATACGCAGTATTTT.

The CDR3, as DNA: TGTGCCAGCAGCCTATACGACAGGGGAGGAAACACCATATATTTT. It encodes CASSLYDRGGNTIYF. The rearrangement links TRBV2 to TRBJ1-3; 8 bases are a match to TRBD1. The CDR3 length is 15 residues. The V gene end was trimmed by 6 bases and the J gene end by 4 bases; junction bases not matched to a gene: 8. In germline, CDR1 is SNHLY, CDR2 FYNNEI.

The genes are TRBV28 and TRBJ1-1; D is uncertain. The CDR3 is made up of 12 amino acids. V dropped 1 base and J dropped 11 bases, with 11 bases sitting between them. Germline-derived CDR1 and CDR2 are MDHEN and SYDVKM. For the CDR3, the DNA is TGTGCCAGCAGTTTATTTGGCACCGGGGCTTTCTTT. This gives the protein CASSLFGTGAFF.

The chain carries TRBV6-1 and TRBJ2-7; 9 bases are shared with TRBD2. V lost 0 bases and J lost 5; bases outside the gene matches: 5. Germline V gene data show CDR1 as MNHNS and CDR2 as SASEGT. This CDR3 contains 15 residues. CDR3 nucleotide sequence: TGTGCCAGCAGTGAAGCTAGGACTAGCGTCAACGAGCAGTACTTC. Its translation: CASSEARTSVNEQYF.

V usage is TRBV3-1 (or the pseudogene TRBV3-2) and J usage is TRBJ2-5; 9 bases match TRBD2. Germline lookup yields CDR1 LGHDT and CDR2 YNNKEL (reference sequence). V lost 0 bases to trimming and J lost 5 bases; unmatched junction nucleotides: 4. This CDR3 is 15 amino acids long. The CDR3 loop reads CASSQEQLAGETQYF. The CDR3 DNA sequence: TGTGCCAGCAGCCAAGAGCAGCTAGCGGGGGAGACCCAGTACTTC.

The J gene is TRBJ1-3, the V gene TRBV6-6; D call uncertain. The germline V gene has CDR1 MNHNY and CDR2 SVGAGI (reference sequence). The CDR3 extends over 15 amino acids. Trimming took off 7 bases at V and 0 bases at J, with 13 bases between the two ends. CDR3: CASNSPLSSGNTIYF. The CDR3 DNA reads TGTGCCAGCAATTCCCCACTAAGCTCTGGAAACACCATATATTTT.

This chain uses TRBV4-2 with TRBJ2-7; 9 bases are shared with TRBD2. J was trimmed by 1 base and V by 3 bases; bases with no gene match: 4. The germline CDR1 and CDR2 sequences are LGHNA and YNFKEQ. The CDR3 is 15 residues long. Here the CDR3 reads CASSQGLAVSYEQYF. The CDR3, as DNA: TGTGCCAGCAGCCAGGGACTAGCTGTATCCTACGAGCAGTACTTC.

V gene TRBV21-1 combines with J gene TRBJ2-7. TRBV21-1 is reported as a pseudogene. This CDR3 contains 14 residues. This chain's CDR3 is CASSPIFWTREQYF. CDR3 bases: TGTGCCAGCAGCCCTATATTTTGGACGAGGGAGCAGTACTTC.

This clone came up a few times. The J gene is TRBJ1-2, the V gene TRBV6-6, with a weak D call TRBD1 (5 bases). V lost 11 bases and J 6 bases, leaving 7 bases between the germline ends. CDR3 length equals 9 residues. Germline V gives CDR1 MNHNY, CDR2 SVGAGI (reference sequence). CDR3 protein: CAAGHGYTF. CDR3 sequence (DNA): TGTGCCGCAGGGCATGGCTACACCTTC.

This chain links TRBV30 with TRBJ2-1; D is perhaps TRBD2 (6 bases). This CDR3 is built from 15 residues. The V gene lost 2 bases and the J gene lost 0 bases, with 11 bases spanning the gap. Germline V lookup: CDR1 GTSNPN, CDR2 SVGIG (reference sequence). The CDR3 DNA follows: TGTGCCTGGAGTAATAGCGGAGGCTCCTACAATGAGCAGTTCTTC. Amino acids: CAWSNSGGSYNEQFF.

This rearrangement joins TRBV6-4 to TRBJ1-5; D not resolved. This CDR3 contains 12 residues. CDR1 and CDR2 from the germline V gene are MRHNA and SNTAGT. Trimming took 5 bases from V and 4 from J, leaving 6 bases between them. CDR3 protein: CASSLGNQPQHF. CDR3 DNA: TGTGCCAGCAGTCTAGGGAATCAGCCCCAGCATTTT.

CDR3 DNA sequence: TGTGCCAGCAGCAAAGCGCACCCAGGGATTGGACTAGCGGGGCAAGAGACCCAGTACTTC. Translation gives CASSKAHPGIGLAGQETQYF. The chain joins TRBV9 to TRBJ2-5; the match to TRBD2 covers 12 bases. CDR3 length: 20 amino acids. Germline assignment: CDR1 SGDLS and CDR2 YYNGEE. V gave up 4 bases and J gave up 2 bases; unmatched junction bases: 18.

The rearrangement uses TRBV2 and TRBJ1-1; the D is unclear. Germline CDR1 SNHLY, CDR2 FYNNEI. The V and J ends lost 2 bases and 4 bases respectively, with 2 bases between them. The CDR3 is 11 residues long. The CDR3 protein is CASSEFTEAFF. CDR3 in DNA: TGTGCCAGCAGTGAATTCACTGAAGCTTTCTTT.

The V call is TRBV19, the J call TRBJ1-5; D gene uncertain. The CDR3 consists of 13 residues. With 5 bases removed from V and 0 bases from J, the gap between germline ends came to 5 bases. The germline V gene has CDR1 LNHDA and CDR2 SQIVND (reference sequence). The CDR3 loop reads CASSASSNQPQHF. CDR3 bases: TGTGCCAGTAGTGCTAGTAGCAATCAGCCCCAGCATTTT. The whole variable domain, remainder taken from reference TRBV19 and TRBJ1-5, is DGGITQSPKYLFRKEGQNVTLSCEQNLNHDAMYWYRQDPGQGLRLIYYSQIVNDFQKGDIAEGYSVSREKKESFPLTVTSAQKNPTAFYLCASSASSNQPQHFGDGTRLSIL.

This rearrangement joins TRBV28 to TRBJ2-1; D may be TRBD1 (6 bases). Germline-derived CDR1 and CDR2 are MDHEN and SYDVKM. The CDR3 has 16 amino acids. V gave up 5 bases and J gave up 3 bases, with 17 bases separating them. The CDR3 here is CASSPRQAPNYNEQFF. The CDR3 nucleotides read TGTGCCAGCAGTCCAAGACAGGCCCCAAACTACAATGAGCAGTTCTTC.

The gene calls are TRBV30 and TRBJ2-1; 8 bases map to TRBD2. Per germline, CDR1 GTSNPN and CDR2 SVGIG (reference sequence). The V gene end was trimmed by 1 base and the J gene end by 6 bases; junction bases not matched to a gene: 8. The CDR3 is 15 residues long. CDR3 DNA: TGTGCCTGGAGTGGGGGTAGCGGGGTTCTCAATGAGCAGTTCTTC. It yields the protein CAWSGGSGVLNEQFF.

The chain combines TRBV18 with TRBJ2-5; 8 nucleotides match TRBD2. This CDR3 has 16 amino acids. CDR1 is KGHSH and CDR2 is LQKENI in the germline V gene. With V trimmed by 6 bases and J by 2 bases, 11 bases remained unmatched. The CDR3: CASSHKRGTNQETQYF. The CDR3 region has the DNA TGTGCCAGCTCGCACAAGCGGGGGACAAATCAAGAGACCCAGTACTTC.

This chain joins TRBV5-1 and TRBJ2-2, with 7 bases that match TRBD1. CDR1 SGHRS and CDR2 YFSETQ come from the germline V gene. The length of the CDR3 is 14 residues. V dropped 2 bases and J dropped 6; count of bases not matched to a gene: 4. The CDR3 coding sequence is TGCGCCAGCAGCTTAGCAGGGGGACCCGGGGAGCTGTTTTTT. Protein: CASSLAGGPGELFF.

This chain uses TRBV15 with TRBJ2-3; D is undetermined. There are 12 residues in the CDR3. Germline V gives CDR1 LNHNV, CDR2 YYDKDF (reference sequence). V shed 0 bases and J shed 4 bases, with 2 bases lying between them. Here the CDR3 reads CATSRDADTQYF. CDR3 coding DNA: TGTGCCACCAGCAGAGACGCAGATACGCAGTATTTT.

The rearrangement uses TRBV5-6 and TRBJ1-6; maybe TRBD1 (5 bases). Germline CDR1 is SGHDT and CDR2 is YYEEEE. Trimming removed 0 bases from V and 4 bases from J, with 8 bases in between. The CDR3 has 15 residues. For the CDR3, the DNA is TGTGCCAGCAGCTTGGGGGGCCGGTATAATTCACCCCTCCACTTT. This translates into CASSLGGRYNSPLHF.

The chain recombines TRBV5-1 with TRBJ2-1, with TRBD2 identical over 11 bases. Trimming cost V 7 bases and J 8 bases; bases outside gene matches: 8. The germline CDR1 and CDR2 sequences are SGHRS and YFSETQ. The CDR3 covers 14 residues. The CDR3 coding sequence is TGCGCCAGCTCCACTAGCGGGGGTATCGATGAGCAGTTCTTC. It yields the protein CASSTSGGIDEQFF. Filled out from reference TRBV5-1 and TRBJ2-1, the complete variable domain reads KAGVTQTPRYLIKTRGQQVTLSCSPISGHRSVSWYQQTPGQGLQFLFEYFSETQRNKGNFPGRFSGRQFSNSRSEMNVSTLELGDSALYLCASSTSGGIDEQFFGPGTRLTVL.

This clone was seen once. The CDR3 loop reads CASSLTGPTEAFF. DNA of the CDR3: TGTGCCAGCAGTCTCACAGGGCCCACTGAAGCTTTCTTT. The V call is TRBV28, the J call TRBJ1-1; TRBD1 might be the D (6 bases). The V end was cut by 5 bases, the J end by 4 bases, with 11 bases between. Germline V gene sequence: CDR1 MDHEN, CDR2 SYDVKM. The CDR3 consists of 13 residues.

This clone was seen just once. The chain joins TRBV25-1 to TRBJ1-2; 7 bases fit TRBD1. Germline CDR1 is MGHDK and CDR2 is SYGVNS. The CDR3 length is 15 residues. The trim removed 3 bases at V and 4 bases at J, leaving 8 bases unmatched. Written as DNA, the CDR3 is TGTGCCAGCAGTGACCAGACGACAGGGACCTATGGCTACACCTTC. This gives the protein CASSDQTTGTYGYTF.